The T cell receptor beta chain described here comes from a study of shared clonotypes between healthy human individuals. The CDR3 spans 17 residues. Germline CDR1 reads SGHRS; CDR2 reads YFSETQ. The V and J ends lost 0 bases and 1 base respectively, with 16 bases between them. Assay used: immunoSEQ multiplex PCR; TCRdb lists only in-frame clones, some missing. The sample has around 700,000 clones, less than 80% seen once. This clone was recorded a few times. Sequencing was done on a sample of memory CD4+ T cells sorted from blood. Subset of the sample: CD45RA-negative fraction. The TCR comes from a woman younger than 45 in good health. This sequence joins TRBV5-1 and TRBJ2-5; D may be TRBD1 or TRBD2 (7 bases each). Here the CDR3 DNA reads TGCGCCAGCAGCTTGGTGGGAGGGGGCGTTGCCCAAGAGACCCAGTACTTC. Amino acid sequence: CASSLVGGGVAQETQYF.